This TCR beta chain was documented in a study of T cells in Graves' hyperthyroidism and ophthalmopathy. Study-wide points: Ophthalmopathy prediction by the model preceded onset by a median approximately 5.9 months. Blood shared most expanded thyroid clonotypes above 0.001.

For this clonotype: Its antigen is not known.

Diagnoses were made from clinical symptoms, serum measures (thyroxine and TRAb), thyroid ultrasound and orbital computed tomography. Germline lookup yields CDR1 SGHTA and CDR2 FQGNSA. The CDR3 has 14 residues. The V segment lost 6 bases and the J segment 7 bases; nucleotides outside the gene matches: 7. Amplification of TCR beta CDR3 regions was performed using RNA transcripts as template. The primer set for the first-round RT-PCR of the TCR CDR3 was HTBI. One entry per CDR3 protein, called by TCRdb with MiXCR from the multiplex PCR reads. The table includes about 560,000 distinct CDR3 sequences, 15% to 18% detected once.

The sequence was collected from a woman aged 30 to 39 with Graves' hyperthyroidism. This sequence joins TRBV7-2 and TRBJ2-7; 12 bases line up with TRBD2. The source material was blood. In DNA, the CDR3 is TGTGCCAGCAGGCTGACTAGCGGGGGCAGAGAGCAGTACTTC. Protein sequence: CASRLTSGGREQYF.